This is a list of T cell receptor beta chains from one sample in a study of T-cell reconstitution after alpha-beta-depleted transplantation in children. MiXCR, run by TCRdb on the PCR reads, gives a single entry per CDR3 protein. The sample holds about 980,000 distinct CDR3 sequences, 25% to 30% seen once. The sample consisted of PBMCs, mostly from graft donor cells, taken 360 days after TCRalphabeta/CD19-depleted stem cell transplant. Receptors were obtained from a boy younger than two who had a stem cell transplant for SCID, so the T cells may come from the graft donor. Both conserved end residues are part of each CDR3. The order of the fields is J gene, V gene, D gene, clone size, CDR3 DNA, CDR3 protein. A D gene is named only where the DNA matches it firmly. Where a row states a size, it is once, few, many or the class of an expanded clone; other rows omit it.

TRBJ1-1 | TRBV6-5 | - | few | TGTGCCAGCAGTTACTCCCCCAGGGACACTGAAGCTTTCTTT | CASSYSPRDTEAFF
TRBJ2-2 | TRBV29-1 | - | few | TGCAGCGTTGGTGGCCTGTACACCGGGGAGCTGTTTTTT | CSVGGLYTGELFF
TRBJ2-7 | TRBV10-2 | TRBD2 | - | TGCGCCACAGGACTAGCGGGGGGTTACGAGCAGTACTTC | CATGLAGGYEQYF
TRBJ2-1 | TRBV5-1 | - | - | TGCGCCAGCAGCTCCCGCGTGAATGCAGACAATGAGCAGTTCTTC | CASSSRVNADNEQFF
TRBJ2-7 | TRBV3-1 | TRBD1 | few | TGTGCCAGCAGCCAAGAGAGACAGGGGTACGAGCAGTACTTC | CASSQERQGYEQYF
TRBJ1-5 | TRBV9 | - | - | TGTGCCAGCAGCCGAGGGGCAGGGGACGGTCAGCCCCAGCATTTT | CASSRGAGDGQPQHF
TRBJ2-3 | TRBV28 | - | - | TGTGCCAGCAGTTTCAGTCGAGACCACACAGATACGCAGTATTTT | CASSFSRDHTDTQYF
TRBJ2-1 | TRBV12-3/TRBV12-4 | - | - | TGTGCCAGCAGCGACACTGACAATGAGCAGTTCTTC | CASSDTDNEQFF
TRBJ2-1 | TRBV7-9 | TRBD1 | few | TGTGCCAGCAGCTGGGACAGGGCGTCCTACAATGAGCAGTTCTTC | CASSWDRASYNEQFF
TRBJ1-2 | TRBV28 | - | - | TGTGCCAGTACTCCAAGACAGCACTATGGCTACACCTTC | CASTPRQHYGYTF
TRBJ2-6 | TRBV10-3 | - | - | TGTGCCATCCGGTCGGGCGCTGGGGCCAACGTCCTGACTTTC | CAIRSGAGANVLTF
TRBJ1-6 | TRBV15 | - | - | TGTGCCACCAGCAGACAACCAACAGGCGCCTCCTTATTAACCCTCCACTTT | CATSRQPTGASLLTLHF
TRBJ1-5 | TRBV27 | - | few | TGTGCCAGCAGTTTCGAAGGGACTAGCAATCAGCCCCAGCATTTT | CASSFEGTSNQPQHF
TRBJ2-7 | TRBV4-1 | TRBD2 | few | TGCGCCAGCAGCCAATTCGCTGCGGGGGGATCCTACGAGCAGTACTTC | CASSQFAAGGSYEQYF
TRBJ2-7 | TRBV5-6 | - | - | TGTGCCAGCAGCTTGTCCGCTTGGAGAGTTCTGGGAGAGCAGTACTTC | CASSLSAWRVLGEQYF
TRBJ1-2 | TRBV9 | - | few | TGTGCCAGCACGCCAGGTTGGGAATATGGCTACACCTTC | CASTPGWEYGYTF
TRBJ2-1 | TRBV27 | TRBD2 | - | TGTGCCAGCAGTCCCTCGAGCGGGGGGGGATACAATGAGCAGTTCTTC | CASSPSSGGGYNEQFF
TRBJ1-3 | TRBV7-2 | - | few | TGTGCCAGCAGCTTAGGGGTGATGGGGAACACCATATATTTT | CASSLGVMGNTIYF
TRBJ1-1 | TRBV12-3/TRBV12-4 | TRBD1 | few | TGTGCCAGCAGTCCCGGGACAGGGATCACTGAAGCTTTCTTT | CASSPGTGITEAFF
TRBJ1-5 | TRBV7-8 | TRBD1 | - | TGTGCCAGCAGCCTCCGACAGGGTAGTAGGCAGCCCCAGCATTTT | CASSLRQGSRQPQHF
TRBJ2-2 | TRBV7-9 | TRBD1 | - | TGTGCCAGCAGCTACCGACAGGGTGCGAGCACCGGGGAGCTGTTTTTT | CASSYRQGASTGELFF
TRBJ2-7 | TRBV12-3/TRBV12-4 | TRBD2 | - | TGTGCCAGCAGTTTATACCAACCGGGACTAGCGGGGTTCTACGAGCAGTACTTC | CASSLYQPGLAGFYEQYF
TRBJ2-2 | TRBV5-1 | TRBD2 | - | TGCGCCAGCAGGATAGCGGGGGGAAACACCGGGGAGCTGTTTTTT | CASRIAGGNTGELFF
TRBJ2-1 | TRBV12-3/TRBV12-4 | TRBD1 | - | TGTGCCAGCTTGGGGGACAGGGGTTACAATGAGCAGTTCTTC | CASLGDRGYNEQFF
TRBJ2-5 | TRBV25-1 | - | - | TGTGCCAGCAGTGCTCAAGACAGCTATCAAGAGACCCAGTACTTC | CASSAQDSYQETQYF
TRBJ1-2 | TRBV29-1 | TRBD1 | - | TGCAGCGCCCCCCGGGGACAGGGGTTTGGCTACACCTTC | CSAPRGQGFGYTF
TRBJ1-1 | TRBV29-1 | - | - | TGCAGCGTTGCCGCCGGTCCCTTCGGAGCTTTCTTT | CSVAAGPFGAFF
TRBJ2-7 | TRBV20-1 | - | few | TGCAGTGCCCCGGACTTCTCCTACGAGCAGTACTTC | CSAPDFSYEQYF
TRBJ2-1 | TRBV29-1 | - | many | TGCAGCGTTGGTGGTGCCCGGGGTGAGACCCCCAATGAGCAGTTCTTC | CSVGGARGETPNEQFF
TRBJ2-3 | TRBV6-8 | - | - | TGTGCCAGCAGTGACCGGGACGGGTACACAGATACGCAGTATTTT | CASSDRDGYTDTQYF
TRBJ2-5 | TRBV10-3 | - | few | TGTGCCATCAGTGAGGTGGGGGTGGAGACCCAGTACTTC | CAISEVGVETQYF
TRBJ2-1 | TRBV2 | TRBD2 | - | TGTGCCAGCAGTGAAGCGCTTAACGTAGCGGGGGGGCCAAATGAGCAGTTCTTC | CASSEALNVAGGPNEQFF
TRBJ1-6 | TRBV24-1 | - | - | TGTGCCACCAGTGTCGCCAGAGGTTCACCCCTCCACTTT | CATSVARGSPLHF
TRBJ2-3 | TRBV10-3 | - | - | TGTGCCATCACCACGGGACGAGACACAGATACGCAGTATTTT | CAITTGRDTDTQYF
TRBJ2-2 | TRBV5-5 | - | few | TGTGCCAGCAGCCTAGTCACCAGAGCTAACACCGGGGAGCTGTTTTTT | CASSLVTRANTGELFF
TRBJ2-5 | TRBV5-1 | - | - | TGCGCCAGCAGCTTGGCCGATCCGGGACTGGGAGAGACCCAGTACTTC | CASSLADPGLGETQYF
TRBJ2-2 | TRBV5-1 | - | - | TGCGCCAGCAGCTTGGGACTTCCTAGGAGGACCGGGGAGCTGTTTTTT | CASSLGLPRRTGELFF